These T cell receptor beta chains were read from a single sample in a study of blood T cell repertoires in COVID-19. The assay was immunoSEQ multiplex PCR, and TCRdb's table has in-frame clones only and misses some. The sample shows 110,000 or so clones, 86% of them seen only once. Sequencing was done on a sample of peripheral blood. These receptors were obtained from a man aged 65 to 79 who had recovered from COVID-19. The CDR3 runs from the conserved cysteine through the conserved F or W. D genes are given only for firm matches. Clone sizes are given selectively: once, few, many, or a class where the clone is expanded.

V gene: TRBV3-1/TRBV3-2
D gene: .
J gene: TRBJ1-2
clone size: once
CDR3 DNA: TGTGCCAGCAGCCAACAAGGGGGTGACTATGGCTACACCTTC
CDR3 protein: CASSQQGGDYGYTF

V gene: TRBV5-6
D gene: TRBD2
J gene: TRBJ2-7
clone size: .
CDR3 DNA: TGTGCCAGCAGCCTCGGAACAGGAGCGGGGGGCGAGCAGTACTTC
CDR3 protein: CASSLGTGAGGEQYF

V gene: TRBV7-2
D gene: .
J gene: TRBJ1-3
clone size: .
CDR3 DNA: TGTGCCAGCAGCTTAGGGGCAGTGGTAGCTGGAAACACCATATATTTT
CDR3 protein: CASSLGAVVAGNTIYF

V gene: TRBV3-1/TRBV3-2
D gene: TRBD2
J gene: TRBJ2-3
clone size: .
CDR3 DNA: TGTGCCAGGGGAATCGACCGGGACTACCCCGGGGATACGCAGTATTTT
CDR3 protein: CARGIDRDYPGDTQYF

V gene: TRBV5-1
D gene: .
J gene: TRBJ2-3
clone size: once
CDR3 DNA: TGCGCCAGCAGCTTGGGGGTTAGCGATTACACAGATACGCAGTATTTT
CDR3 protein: CASSLGVSDYTDTQYF

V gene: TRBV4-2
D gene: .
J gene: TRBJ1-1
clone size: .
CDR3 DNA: TGTGCCAGCAGCCAAGGGGAGAATCGGGCGAACACTGAAGCTTTCTTT
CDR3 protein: CASSQGENRANTEAFF

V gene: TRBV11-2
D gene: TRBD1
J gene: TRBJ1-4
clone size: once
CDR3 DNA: TGTGCCAGCAGCTTTAACGGACAGGGGGCCGGCGAAAAACTGTTTTTT
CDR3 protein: CASSFNGQGAGEKLFF

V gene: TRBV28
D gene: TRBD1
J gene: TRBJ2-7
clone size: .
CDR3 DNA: TGTGCCAGCAGTTTTGCAGGGGGCTCCTACGAGCAGTACTTC
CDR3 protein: CASSFAGGSYEQYF

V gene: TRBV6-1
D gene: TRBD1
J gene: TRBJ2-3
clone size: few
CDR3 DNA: TGTGCCAGCAGTGTCGGGACAGCCCCTTCCTACCTATTCACAGATACGCAGTATTTT
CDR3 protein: CASSVGTAPSYLFTDTQYF

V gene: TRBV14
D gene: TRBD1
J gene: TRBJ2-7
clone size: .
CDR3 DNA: TGTGCCAGCAGGCAACAGGGGAGAGGCTACGAGCAGTACTTC
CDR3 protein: CASRQQGRGYEQYF

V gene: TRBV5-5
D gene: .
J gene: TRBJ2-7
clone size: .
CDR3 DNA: TGTGCCAGCAGCCGATTGCGGGGTAACGAGCAGTACTTC
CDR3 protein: CASSRLRGNEQYF

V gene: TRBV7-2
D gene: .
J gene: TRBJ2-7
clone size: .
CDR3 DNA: TGTGCCAGCAGCTTATCAACCCGGCAGGGCGAGCAGTACTTC
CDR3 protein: CASSLSTRQGEQYF

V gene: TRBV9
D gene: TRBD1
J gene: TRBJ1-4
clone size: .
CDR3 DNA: TGTGCCAGCAGCGTCACAGGGGGCATTGGAAATGAAAAACTGTTTTTT
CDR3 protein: CASSVTGGIGNEKLFF

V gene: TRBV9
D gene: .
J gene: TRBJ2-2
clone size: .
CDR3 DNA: TGTGCCAGCAGCGAACGGGGCACCGGGGAGCTGTTTTTT
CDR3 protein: CASSERGTGELFF

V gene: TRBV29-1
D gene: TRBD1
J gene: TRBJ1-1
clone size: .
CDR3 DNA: TGCAGCGCAGAACGACAGGGGAGAAACACTGAAGCTTTCTTT
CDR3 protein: CSAERQGRNTEAFF

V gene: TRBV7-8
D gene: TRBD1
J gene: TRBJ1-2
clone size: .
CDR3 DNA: TGTGCCAGCAGCTTGACAGGGGGCTATGGCTACACCTTC
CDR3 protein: CASSLTGGYGYTF

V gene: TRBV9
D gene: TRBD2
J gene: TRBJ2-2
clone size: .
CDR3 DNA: TGTGCCAGCAGCCGGACTAGCGGGAGGGGTTGGTCGAACACCGGGGAGCTGTTTTTT
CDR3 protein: CASSRTSGRGWSNTGELFF

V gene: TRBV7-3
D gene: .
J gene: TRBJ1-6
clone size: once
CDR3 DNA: TGTGCCAGCAGGAAGCAATCGGGGTCACCCCTCCACTTT
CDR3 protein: CASRKQSGSPLHF

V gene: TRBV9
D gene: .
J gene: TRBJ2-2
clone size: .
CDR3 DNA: TGTGCCAGCAGCGTAGGGGGCTTTTCAGCGAACACCGGGGAGCTGTTTTTT
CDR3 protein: CASSVGGFSANTGELFF

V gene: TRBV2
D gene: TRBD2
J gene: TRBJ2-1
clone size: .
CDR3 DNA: TGTGCCAGCAGTGGGCTAGCGGGCGACTACAATGAGCAGTTCTTC
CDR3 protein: CASSGLAGDYNEQFF

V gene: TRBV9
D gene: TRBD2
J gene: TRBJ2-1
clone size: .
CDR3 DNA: TGTGCCAGCAGCCCAGGACTAGCGCAGTATGAGCAGTTCTTC
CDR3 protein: CASSPGLAQYEQFF

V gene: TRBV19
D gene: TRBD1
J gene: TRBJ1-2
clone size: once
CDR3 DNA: TGTGCCAGTAGCAACCCTTACAGGGGGCGTGTATATGGCTACACCTTC
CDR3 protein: CASSNPYRGRVYGYTF

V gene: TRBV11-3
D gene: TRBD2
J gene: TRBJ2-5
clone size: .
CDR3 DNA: TGTGCCAGCAGCGATAGAAATAGCGGGCAAGAGACCCAGTACTTC
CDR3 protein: CASSDRNSGQETQYF

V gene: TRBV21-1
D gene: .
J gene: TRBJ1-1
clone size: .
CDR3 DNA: TGTGCCAGCAGCAAAGGGGGACAGCAACTGAACACTGAAGCTTTCTTT
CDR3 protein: CASSKGGQQLNTEAFF

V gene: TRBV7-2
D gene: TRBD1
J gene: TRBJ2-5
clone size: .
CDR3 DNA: TGTGCCAGCAGCTTAAGACAGGGGTCGGAGACCCAGTACTTC
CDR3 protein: CASSLRQGSETQYF

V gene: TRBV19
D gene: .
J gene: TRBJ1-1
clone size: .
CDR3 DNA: TGTGCCAGTAGTATTGCTGTAGCGAACACTGAAGCTTTCTTT
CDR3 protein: CASSIAVANTEAFF

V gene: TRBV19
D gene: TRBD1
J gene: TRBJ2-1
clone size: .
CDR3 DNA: TGTGCCAGTAGAAGGACAGGGGGACCTGAGCAGTTCTTC
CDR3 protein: CASRRTGGPEQFF

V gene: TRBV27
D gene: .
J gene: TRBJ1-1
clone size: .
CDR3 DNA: TGTGCCAGCAGTTTATTGGCAGGGGAGGAAGCTTTCTTT
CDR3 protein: CASSLLAGEEAFF

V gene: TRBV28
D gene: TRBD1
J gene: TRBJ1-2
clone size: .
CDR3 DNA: TGTGCCAGCAGCACCGGGACAGGATACAAAGAGGGCTACACCTTC
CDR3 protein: CASSTGTGYKEGYTF

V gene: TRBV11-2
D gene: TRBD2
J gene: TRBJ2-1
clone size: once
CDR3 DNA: TGTGCCAGCAGTTGGACTAGCGGTTACAATGAGCAGTTCTTC
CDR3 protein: CASSWTSGYNEQFF

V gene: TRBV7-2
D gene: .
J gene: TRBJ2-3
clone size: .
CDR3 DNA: TGTGCCAGCGCCAGCGGGTCTAGCACAGATACGCAGTATTTT
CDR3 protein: CASASGSSTDTQYF

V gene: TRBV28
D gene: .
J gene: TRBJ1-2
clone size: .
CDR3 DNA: TGTGCCAGCAGCACAGGGCCGGCTAACTATGGCTACACCTTC
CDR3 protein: CASSTGPANYGYTF

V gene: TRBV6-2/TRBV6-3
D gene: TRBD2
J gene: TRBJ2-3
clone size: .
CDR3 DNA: TGTGCCAGCAGTTTTACTAGCGGGGGAGAGTATTTT
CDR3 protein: CASSFTSGGEYF

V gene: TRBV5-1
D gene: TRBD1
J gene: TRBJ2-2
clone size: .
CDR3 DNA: TGCGCCAGCAGCGTTGGGTCTCGGGCGGTCGGGACAGCGCTGTTTTTT
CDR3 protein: CASSVGSRAVGTALFF